Shown below are 14 T cell receptor beta chains from a single sample sequenced in a study of shared clonotypes between healthy human individuals. Only CD45RO-negative cells positively selected for CCR7 counted as naive CD8 cells, so terminally differentiated effector memory CD45RA+ cells were excluded. Sequenced by immunoSEQ multiplex PCR; TCRdb stores in-frame clones only, minus some. The top ten hold roughly 0.1% of the sample, which has about 590,000 clones, over 95% seen once. The sequenced sample was naive CD8+ T cells sorted from blood. The source of these receptors is a woman aged 30 to 39 in good health.

The chain uses TRBV27 and TRBJ2-7; 9 bases map to TRBD2. Germline V gene data show CDR1 as MNHEY and CDR2 as SMNVEV (reference sequence). The CDR3 has 14 amino acids. V lost 8 bases and J lost 1; bases outside the gene matches: 6. In nucleotides, the CDR3 is TGTGCCAGCGGTATAGCGGGAGTTTCCTACGAGCAGTACTTC. Protein product: CASGIAGVSYEQYF.

The chain uses TRBV19 and TRBJ1-5; 8 nucleotides match TRBD1. The CDR3 sequence is 19 residues long. Unmatched junction bases numbered 16, after V lost 6 bases and J lost 0 bases. Germline loops: CDR1 LNHDA, CDR2 SQIVND (reference sequence). The CDR3 spells CASRRQGRTNRDSNQPQHF. For the CDR3, the DNA is TGTGCCAGTAGAAGACAGGGGCGAACGAACCGGGATAGCAATCAGCCCCAGCATTTT.

The chain employs TRBV19 and TRBJ2-2, with 8 nucleotides matching TRBD2. The germline V gene has CDR1 LNHDA and CDR2 SQIVND (reference sequence). After removal of 4 bases from V and 1 base from J, the junction contained 5 bases not matched to a gene. This CDR3 is built from 16 residues. CDR3 in DNA: TGTGCCAGTAGTACACTAGCGGATTTGAACACCGGGGAGCTGTTTTTT. It yields the protein CASSTLADLNTGELFF.

This clone occurred a few times. This chain joins TRBV30 and TRBJ1-1, with D tentatively TRBD1 (6 bases). Trimming left V 3 bases short and J 1 base short, with 12 bases between. Germline CDR1 and CDR2: GTSNPN and SVGIG (reference sequence). There are 14 residues in the CDR3. CDR3 coding DNA: TGTGCCTGGAGCGTAGGACAGAGGAACACTGAAGCTTTCTTT. Translated: CAWSVGQRNTEAFF.

The rearrangement uses TRBV20-1 and TRBJ2-7, with D unresolved. The CDR3 sequence is 11 residues long. The V end was cut by 0 bases, the J end by 5 bases, with 5 bases between. CDR1 is DFQATT and CDR2 is SNEGSKA in the germline V gene (reference sequence). CDR3 sequence reads: CSARDLDEQYF. The DNA of the CDR3 is TGCAGTGCTAGAGATCTAGACGAGCAGTACTTC.

The CDR3 bases are TGTGCCAGCAGTGAAGGCAGATACACTGAAGCTTTCTTT. This gives the protein CASSEGRYTEAFF. The genes are TRBV25-1 and TRBJ1-1; D is undetermined. There are 13 residues in the CDR3. From germline, CDR1 is MGHDK and CDR2 SYGVNS. V was clipped by 2 bases and J by 3 bases, with 7 bases between them.

This clone was found once. The rearrangement uses TRBV27 and TRBJ1-5, with TRBD1 matching over 11 bases. The CDR3 has 15 amino acids. V was pared by 7 bases and J by 4 bases, with 6 bases of the junction left unmatched. The germline V gene has CDR1 MNHEY and CDR2 SMNVEV (reference sequence). For the CDR3, the DNA is TGTGCCAGCAACCCCGGGACAGGGGGTAATCAGCCCCAGCATTTT. Encoded protein: CASNPGTGGNQPQHF.

This sequence joins TRBV5-5 and TRBJ1-2; possibly TRBD1 for D (6 bases). The length of the CDR3 is 14 residues. The germline V and J ends were trimmed by 2 bases and 4 bases, with 12 bases remaining between them. The germline V gene has CDR1 SGHKS and CDR2 YYEKEE (reference sequence). CDR3 sequence reads: CASSFQGLVYGYTF. The DNA of the CDR3 is TGTGCCAGCAGCTTTCAGGGGTTAGTCTATGGCTACACCTTC.

This rearrangement joins TRBV4-2 to TRBJ2-1; D remains ambiguous. Germline CDR1 and CDR2: LGHNA and YNFKEQ. This CDR3 contains 16 residues. The ends were cut back, 2 bases at V and 2 bases at J, with 13 bases in the middle. CDR3 residues: CASSQWYQPPYNEQFF. CDR3 in DNA: TGTGCCAGCAGCCAATGGTACCAGCCACCCTACAATGAGCAGTTCTTC.

V usage is TRBV29-1 and J usage is TRBJ1-2; 7 nucleotides agree with TRBD1. CDR3 length equals 11 residues. Germline V gene lookup returns CDR1 SQVTM and CDR2 ANQGSEA. With 6 bases clipped from V and 6 bases from J, the junction kept 4 bases outside the gene matches. Written as DNA, the CDR3 is TGCAGCGTGCCAACAGGGGATGGCTACACCTTC. Translating it yields CSVPTGDGYTF.

Turning to this clone: At the DNA level, this CDR3 is encoded by other sequences in the same sample as well. This chain joins TRBV27 and TRBJ1-1; TRBD1 agrees at 9 bases. The CDR3 is made up of 15 amino acids. The trim removed 6 bases at V and 0 bases at J, leaving 5 bases unmatched. The germline V gene has CDR1 MNHEY and CDR2 SMNVEV (reference sequence). The CDR3 nucleotides are TGTGCCAGCAGCTTGGGGACAGGGATGAACACTGAAGCTTTCTTT. Its protein product is CASSLGTGMNTEAFF.

The chain employs TRBV9 and TRBJ1-1; TRBD1 might be the D (5 bases). V lost 4 bases, J lost 6 bases, and 19 bases lay in between. Per the germline V gene, CDR1 is SGDLS and CDR2 is YYNGEE. This CDR3 is 15 amino acids long. This chain's CDR3 is CASSPTWGIMAEAFF. The CDR3 bases are TGTGCCAGCAGCCCGACTTGGGGGATTATGGCTGAAGCTTTCTTT.

The genes are TRBV5-1 and TRBJ2-1, with 9 nucleotides matching TRBD2. The CDR3 sequence is 12 residues long. Germline V gene lookup returns CDR1 SGHRS and CDR2 YFSETQ. Losses at the gene ends were 5 bases for V and 10 bases for J; bases not matched to a gene: 4. The CDR3 sequence: CASRIGLAEQFF. The CDR3 DNA sequence: TGCGCCAGCAGAATCGGACTAGCGGAGCAGTTCTTC.

V usage is TRBV28 and J usage is TRBJ1-5; D gene ambiguous. Trimming took 5 bases from V and 0 from J, leaving 11 bases between them. This CDR3 is built from 15 residues. CDR1 and CDR2 from the germline V gene are MDHEN and SYDVKM. In nucleotides, the CDR3 is TGTGCCAGCAGTCTGACCGGTGGTAGCAATCAGCCCCAGCATTTT. Its protein is CASSLTGGSNQPQHF.